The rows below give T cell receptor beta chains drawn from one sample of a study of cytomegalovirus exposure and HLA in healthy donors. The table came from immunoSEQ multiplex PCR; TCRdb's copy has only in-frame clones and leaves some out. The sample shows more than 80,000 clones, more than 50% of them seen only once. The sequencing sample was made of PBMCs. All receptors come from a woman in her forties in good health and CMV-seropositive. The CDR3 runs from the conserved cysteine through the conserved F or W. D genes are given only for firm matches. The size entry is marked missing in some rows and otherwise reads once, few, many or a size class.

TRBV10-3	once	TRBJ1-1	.	TGTGCCACAAACAGGGTACGAGACACTGAAGCTTTCTTT	CATNRVRDTEAFF
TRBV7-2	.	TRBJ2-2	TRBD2	TGTGCCAGCAGCCCTAGGTGGAGCGGGAGGACCGGGGAGCTGTTTTTT	CASSPRWSGRTGELFF
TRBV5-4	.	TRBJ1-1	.	TGTGCCAGCAGCAGGGGGACAAAAGCTAACACTGAAGCTTTCTTT	CASSRGTKANTEAFF
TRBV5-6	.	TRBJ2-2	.	TGTGCCAGCAGCTTGGGCCCCACACATCTAGCGCGAGGATCCGGGGAGCTGTTTTTT	CASSLGPTHLARGSGELFF
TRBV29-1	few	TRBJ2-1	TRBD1	TGCAGCGTGGGACAGCTTTCCTACAATGAGCAGTTCTTC	CSVGQLSYNEQFF
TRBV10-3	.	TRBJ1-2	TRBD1	TGTGCCATCAGAAATCCGGGACAGGGGGCCCATCACTATGGCTACACCTTC	CAIRNPGQGAHHYGYTF
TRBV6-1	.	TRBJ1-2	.	TGTGCCAGCAGTGAAGGGGGGGGAGGACCCATCAACTATGGCTACACCTTC	CASSEGGGGPINYGYTF
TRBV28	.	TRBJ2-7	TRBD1	TGTGCCAGCAGCAGAGGACAGGGTCCCCCCTACGAGCAGTACTTC	CASSRGQGPPYEQYF
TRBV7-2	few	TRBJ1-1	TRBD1	TGTGCCAGCAATCATCTAGACAGGGGGGCTGAAGCTTTCTTT	CASNHLDRGAEAFF
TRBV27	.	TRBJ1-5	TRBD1	TGTGCCAGCAGAACGACAGGGGAGTTTCAGCCCCAGCATTTT	CASRTTGEFQPQHF
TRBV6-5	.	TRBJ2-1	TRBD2	TGTGCCAGCAGTTATTTCGGGACTAGCGGGCTATATCGGCAGTTCTTC	CASSYFGTSGLYRQFF
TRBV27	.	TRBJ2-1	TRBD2	TGTGCCAGCAGTTTATTTGGGAGCGGGGGAGGACAGTTCTTC	CASSLFGSGGGQFF
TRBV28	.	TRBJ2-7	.	TGTGCCAGCAAAGGACCGGGAACATGGAGCTCCTACGAGCAGTACTTC	CASKGPGTWSSYEQYF
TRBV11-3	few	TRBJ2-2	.	TGTGCCAGCAGCTTAGTCGCGCAGGGCGGCACCGGGGAGCTGTTTTTT	CASSLVAQGGTGELFF
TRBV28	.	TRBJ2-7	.	TGTGCCAGCGCACCGGGACATTTTTTACCGAGCTCCTACGAGCAGTACTTC	CASAPGHFLPSSYEQYF
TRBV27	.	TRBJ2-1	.	TGTGCCAGCAGTTTAAAAAGCCACAATGAGCAGTTCTTC	CASSLKSHNEQFF
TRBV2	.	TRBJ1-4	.	TGTGCCAGCAGGGAGGTATTGGGAAAACTGTTTTTT	CASREVLGKLFF
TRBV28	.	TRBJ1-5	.	TGTGCCAGCAGTCCAGGGTCCTTGGATCAGCCCCAGCATTTT	CASSPGSLDQPQHF
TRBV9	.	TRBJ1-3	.	TGTGCCAGCAGCGTAGAGCAGGGCTTCTCTGGAAACACCATATATTTT	CASSVEQGFSGNTIYF
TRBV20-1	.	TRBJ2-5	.	TGCAGTGTTGCGGCCCGAGAAACCCAGTACTTC	CSVAARETQYF
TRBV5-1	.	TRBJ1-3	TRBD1	TGCGCCAGCAGCCCGGTCCCCGGACAGGGAGTCTCTGGAAACACCATATATTTT	CASSPVPGQGVSGNTIYF
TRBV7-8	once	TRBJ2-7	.	TGTGCCAGCAGCTTAGAGCCGGGGACCTACGAGCAGTACTTC	CASSLEPGTYEQYF
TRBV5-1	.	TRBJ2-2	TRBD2	TGCGCCAGCAGCTATACGATAGCGGGAGATCGGACCGGGGAGCTGTTTTTT	CASSYTIAGDRTGELFF
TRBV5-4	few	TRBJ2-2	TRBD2	TGTGCCAGCAGCACCACTAGCGGGAGGGCCGGCGGGGAGCTGTTTTTT	CASSTTSGRAGGELFF
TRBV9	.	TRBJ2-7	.	TGTGCCAGCAGCGTAGACCAGGGGTACGAGCAGTACTTC	CASSVDQGYEQYF
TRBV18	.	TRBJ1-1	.	TGTGCCAGCTCACTAGGGGAAAACACTGAAGCTTTCTTT	CASSLGENTEAFF
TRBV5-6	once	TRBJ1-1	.	TGTGCCAGCAGCTTGGGTAGGGGCCGTGAAGCTTTCTTT	CASSLGRGREAFF
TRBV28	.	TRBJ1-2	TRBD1	TGTGCCAGCAGTAGTACCAGACAGGGGCCTGGCTACACCTTC	CASSSTRQGPGYTF
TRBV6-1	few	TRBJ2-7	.	TGTGCCAGCAGTGAGCTAGCTGATAGCTCCTACGAGCAGTACTTC	CASSELADSSYEQYF
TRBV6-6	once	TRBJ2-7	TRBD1	TGTGCCAGCAGCTCCGGACAGGGGATGACCTACGAGCAGTACTTC	CASSSGQGMTYEQYF
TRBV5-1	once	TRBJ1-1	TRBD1	TGCGCCAGCAGCTCGGGACAGACGGAAAGGAACACTGAAGCTTTCTTT	CASSSGQTERNTEAFF
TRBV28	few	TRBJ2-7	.	TGTGCCAGCAAACCGGCCGCGGACAGCATCATCTTC	CASKPAADSIIF
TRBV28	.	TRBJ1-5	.	TGTGCCAGCAGGAGTTTAAACTCAAATCAGCCCCAGCATTTT	CASRSLNSNQPQHF
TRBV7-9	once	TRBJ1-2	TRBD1	TGTGCCAGCAGCCGGGGGGACAGGATAGGTGGCTACACCTTC	CASSRGDRIGGYTF
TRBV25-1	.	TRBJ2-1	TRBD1	TGTGCCAGCAGTGGGAAGGACAGGGGCCACCTCAATGAGCAGTTCTTC	CASSGKDRGHLNEQFF
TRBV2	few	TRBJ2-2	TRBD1	TGTGCCATCGCACGGGACAGGGCATCCGGGGAGCTGTTTTTT	CAIARDRASGELFF
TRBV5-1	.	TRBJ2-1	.	TGCGCCAGCAGCCTACTATCAGCCGACAATGAGCAGTTCTTC	CASSLLSADNEQFF
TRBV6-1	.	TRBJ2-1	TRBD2	TGTGCCAGCAGTAAAATGACTAGCGGGGATAATGAGCAGTTCTTC	CASSKMTSGDNEQFF
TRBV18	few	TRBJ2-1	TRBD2	TGTGCCAGCTCACCGTACAGCCTAGCGGGGAACTACAATGAGCAGTTCTTC	CASSPYSLAGNYNEQFF
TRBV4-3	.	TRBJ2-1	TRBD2	TGCGCCAGCAGCCAAGAATCAGCGGGAGGCGATGAGCAGTTCTTC	CASSQESAGGDEQFF
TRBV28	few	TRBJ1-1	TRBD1	TGTGCCAGCCTGCCCTGGACAGGGCGAGGGACTGAAGCTTTCTTT	CASLPWTGRGTEAFF
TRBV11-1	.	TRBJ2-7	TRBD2	TGTGCCAGCACGGAAGGACTAGCGGGCTACGAGCAGTACTTC	CASTEGLAGYEQYF
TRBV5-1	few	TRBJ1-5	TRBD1	TGCGCCAGCAGCTTGGGGACAGGGAGTCAGCCCCAGCATTTT	CASSLGTGSQPQHF
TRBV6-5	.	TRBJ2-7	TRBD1	TGTGCCAGACAGGGGGCGCGGGACATCGAGCAGTACTTC	CARQGARDIEQYF
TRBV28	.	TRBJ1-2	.	TGTGCCAGCAGTCCCCTCAACTATGGCTACACCTTC	CASSPLNYGYTF
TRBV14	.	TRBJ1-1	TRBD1	TGTGCCAGCAGCTTCCGGGACAGGGTCATCACTGAAGCTTTCTTT	CASSFRDRVITEAFF
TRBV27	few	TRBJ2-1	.	TGTGCCAGCAGGCAGGGGAGCTCCTACAATGAGCAGTTCTTC	CASRQGSSYNEQFF
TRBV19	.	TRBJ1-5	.	TGTGCCAGTAGTCCCAGGGGTTCCCATCAGCCCCAGCATTTT	CASSPRGSHQPQHF
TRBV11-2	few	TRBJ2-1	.	TGTGCCAGCAGCCTCCCCACCCCTAACAATGAGCAGTTCTTC	CASSLPTPNNEQFF
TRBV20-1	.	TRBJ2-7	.	TGCAGTCCTAGCAGGGCCTACGAGCAGTACTTC	CSPSRAYEQYF
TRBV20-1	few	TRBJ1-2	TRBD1	TGCAGTGCTGGAGACAGGGAAGGAACCTTC	CSAGDREGTF
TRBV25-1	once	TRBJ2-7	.	TGTGCCAGCAGTGAATCACAGGGAAGGGTGAACAACGAGCAGTACTTC	CASSESQGRVNNEQYF
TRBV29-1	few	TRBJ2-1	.	TGCAGCGTTTCACGGACAGCCCCAGGGGAGCAGTTCTTC	CSVSRTAPGEQFF
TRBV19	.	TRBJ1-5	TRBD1	TGTGCCAGTAGTTCCGACAGGGAGTATCAGCCCCAGCATTTT	CASSSDREYQPQHF